Each of the 2 T cell receptor beta chains below was sequenced from the same sample in a study of identical twins. MiXCR, run by TCRdb on the 5' RACE reads, gives a single entry per CDR3 protein. The sample has hundreds of thousands of distinct CDR3 sequences, about 20% seen once. These data were also filed under a second study, of T cells expressing NK-cell markers.

The sample comprised PBMCs. All receptors come from a woman aged 18 to 35 in good health.

Points on this clonotype: The junction shows a germline mismatch at one end, possibly a read error. This chain connects TRBV7-8 to TRBJ2-3; 9 positions match TRBD1. Germline CDR1 is SGHVS and CDR2 is FQNEAQ. CDR3 size: 11 residues. CDR3: CASSLNRGLDF. For the CDR3, the DNA is TGTGCCAGCAGCTTAAACAGGGGGCTGGATTTT.

In its sample, this clonotype was seen a few times. The CDR3 region is CASSYTGTYEQYF. In DNA form, the CDR3 reads TGTGCCAGCAGTTACACAGGGACCTACGAGCAGTACTTC. This chain connects TRBV6-2 or TRBV6-3 to TRBJ2-7, with D possibly matching TRBD1 (6 bases). The germline V gene encodes CDR1 MNHEY and CDR2 SVGEGT. V was clipped by 2 bases and J by 2 bases, with 7 bases between them. The CDR3 is 13 residues long.